This TCR beta chain came from a study of control samples from healthy donors and cancer patients. This table comes from immunoSEQ multiplex PCR, and its TCRdb copy is limited to in-frame clones, with some not included. Of over 100,000 clones in the sample, roughly 90% are singletons; the top ten hold roughly 2.5%. Specimen: blood. This TCR came from a man aged 40-55 years in good health.

CDR3 region: CASSPSHEQFF. The CDR3 DNA sequence: TGTGCCAGCAGCCCCTCCCATGAGCAGTTCTTC. The chain links TRBV9 to TRBJ2-1; no firm D call. CDR3 length: 11 residues. Germline V lookup: CDR1 SGDLS, CDR2 YYNGEE. V lost 4 bases, J lost 8 bases, and 7 bases lay in between. Combining the CDR3 with reference TRBV9 and TRBJ2-1 gives the whole variable domain DSGVTQTPKHLITATGQRVTLRCSPRSGDLSVYWYQQSLDQGLQFLIQYYNGEERAKGNILERFSAQQFPDLHSELNLSSLELGDSALYFCASSPSHEQFFGPGTRLTVL.